The 3 T cell receptor beta chains in this list originate from one sample, sequenced in a study of control samples from healthy donors and cancer patients. Only in-frame clones appear in the TCRdb table, and some are missing; sequencing was by immunoSEQ multiplex PCR. The sample holds about 150,000 clones, about 91% seen once. Input material: blood. Every receptor here comes from a woman aged 40 to 55 in good health.

This rearrangement joins TRBV2 to TRBJ2-3; D not certain. Germline assignment: CDR1 SNHLY and CDR2 FYNNEI. The CDR3 totals 14 residues. V gave up 4 bases and J gave up 3 bases, with 11 bases separating them. The CDR3, as DNA: TGTGCCAGCAGTGTTGGGATGGGGACAGATACGCAGTATTTT. This sequence encodes CASSVGMGTDTQYF.

The chain links TRBV11-2 to TRBJ2-7; TRBD2 matches 10 bases. Germline loops: CDR1 SGHAT, CDR2 FQNNGV. CDR3 length: 15 residues. Trimming removed 5 bases from V and 1 base from J; junction bases left unmatched: 5. This chain's CDR3 is CASSPGLAASYEQYF. Written as DNA, the CDR3 is TGTGCCAGCAGCCCCGGACTAGCGGCTTCCTACGAGCAGTACTTC.

V gene TRBV3-1 (or the pseudogene TRBV3-2) combines with J gene TRBJ1-4; D is unclear. Germline-derived CDR1 and CDR2 are LGHDT and YNNKEL (reference sequence). The CDR3 runs to 16 residues. The germline V and J ends were trimmed by 1 base and 1 base, with 10 bases remaining between them. The CDR3 coding sequence is TGTGCCAGCAGCCAAGTGAGACAAAGAACTAATGAAAAACTGTTTTTT. Its protein is CASSQVRQRTNEKLFF.